Following are 22 T cell receptor beta chains from one sample sequenced in a study of read filtering for tumor transcriptome and immune sequencing (dated by TCRdb to 2020 to 2022). Sequenced on an Illumina HiSeq 4000. Starting from 350 to 500 ng RNA, TCR libraries were constructed with the Immunoverse kit using molecular barcoded adaptors that cover the alpha/delta and beta/gamma chains. TCRdb passed the public sequencing reads through fastp at Q25 and MiXCR, retaining productive beta sequences. CDR3 protein duplicates are merged, each entry listing the most common genes and DNA. This sample is represented by tens of thousands of distinct CDR3 sequences; approximately 12% of them were singletons. Of the sample, about 14% falls within the top ten clones. Sequencing used a population of CD138-negative cells sorted from bone marrow. What the cell subset or site label conveys for this sample: bone marrow mononuclear cells depleted of CD138+ plasma/myeloma cells by negative magnetic selection. The origin of the receptors is a donor older than 35 with multiple myeloma.

This clonotype was found many times. The rearrangement uses TRBV4-2 and TRBJ2-5; 7 nucleotides line up with TRBD2. The CDR3 is made up of 18 amino acids. Per the germline V gene, CDR1 is LGHNA and CDR2 is YNFKEQ. J lost 1 base, V lost 2 bases, and 13 bases had no gene match. Here the CDR3 reads CASSQTGGAGGAQETQYF. The DNA of the CDR3 is TGTGCCAGCAGCCAAACGGGGGGAGCTGGCGGGGCCCAAGAGACCCAGTACTTC.

This clonotype has a count of ten or more. V usage is TRBV7-3 and J usage is TRBJ1-2, with D unclear. Trimming took off 3 bases at V and 5 bases at J, with 19 bases between the two ends. The CDR3 runs to 16 residues. Per the germline V gene, CDR1 is SGHTA and CDR2 is FQGTGA. The CDR3 spells CASSFPTDSARYGYTF. The CDR3, as DNA: TGTGCCAGCAGCTTCCCCACGGACTCCGCTCGATATGGCTACACCTTC.

This clonotype occurred many times. Being one base from a much bigger clone, this may be a read error. The chain recombines TRBV7-9 with TRBJ1-1; no definite D call. The germline V and J ends were trimmed by 5 bases and 1 base, with 8 bases remaining between them. The CDR3 is made up of 13 amino acids. Germline-derived CDR1 and CDR2 are SEHNR and FQNEAQ (reference sequence). The CDR3 sequence is CASSSGENTEAFF. Written as DNA, the CDR3 is TGTGCCAGCAGCAGTGGGGAGAACACTGAAGCTTTCTTT.

Ten or more counts support this clonotype. The chain is built from TRBV18 and TRBJ2-1; 12 nucleotides align to TRBD1. Germline lookup yields CDR1 KGHSH and CDR2 LQKENI. This CDR3 spans 18 amino acids. V trimming: 4 bases; J trimming: 6 bases; junction bases outside the gene matches: 13. The CDR3: CASSQLWGPGQGANEQFF. The CDR3 DNA follows: TGTGCCAGCTCACAACTCTGGGGCCCGGGACAGGGGGCCAATGAGCAGTTCTTC.

Ten or more counts support this clonotype. The chain combines TRBV3-1 with TRBJ2-7; a possible D gene is TRBD2 (6 bases). Trimming took off 1 base at V and 0 bases at J, with 13 bases between the two ends. The CDR3 loop spans 16 amino acids. CDR1 and CDR2 (germline): LGHDT, YNNKEL (reference sequence). DNA of the CDR3: TGTGCCAGCAGCCAAGGTTGGGGTAGCGGCTCCTACGAGCAGTACTTC. It specifies CASSQGWGSGSYEQYF.

There are many counts of this clonotype. V gene TRBV29-1 combines with J gene TRBJ2-3; D possibly matches TRBD1 or TRBD2 (5 bases each). The CDR3 has 12 amino acids. The germline V gene has CDR1 SQVTM and CDR2 ANQGSEA. Trimming removed 5 bases at V and 4 bases at J, with 10 bases between. The CDR3 region is CSVLRGADTQYF. The CDR3 region has the DNA TGCAGCGTTTTAAGGGGAGCAGATACGCAGTATTTT.

This clonotype occurred many times. The genes are TRBV6-1 and TRBJ2-5, with D possibly being TRBD2 (6 bases). The CDR3 length is 16 residues. The V end lost 1 base, the J end lost 7 bases, and 19 bases lay between the germline ends. The germline CDR1 and CDR2 sequences are MNHNS and SASEGT. CDR3: CASSEGLRGEMATQYF. The CDR3 bases are TGTGCCAGCAGTGAAGGGCTGCGGGGAGAAATGGCGACCCAGTACTTC.

This clonotype was counted a few times. A single base separates this from a much larger clone, so it may be a read error. V usage is TRBV6-5 and J usage is TRBJ2-7; possibly TRBD1 or TRBD2 for D (5 bases each). The germline V gene encodes CDR1 MNHEY and CDR2 SVGAGI. This CDR3 contains 14 residues. The CDR3 sequence is CASSGDPRTYKQYF. CDR3 DNA: TGTGCCTCTTCCGGGGACCCCAGAACCTACAAGCAGTACTTC.

As regards this clonotype: It may be a read error: a sequence one base away is much more abundant. V is TRBV7-9 and J is TRBJ2-1; D is perhaps TRBD1 (8 bases). The V gene's germline CDR1 is SEHNR and CDR2 FQNEAQ (reference sequence). There are 15 residues in the CDR3. This chain's CDR3 is CASSFGTGGGYEQCF. The CDR3 coding sequence is TGTGCCAGCAGCTTCGGAACAGGGGGGGGTTATGAGCAGTGCTTC.

This clonotype appeared many times. The chain combines TRBV3-1 with TRBJ2-1; 8 bases are shared with TRBD2. The CDR3 has 15 amino acids. Trimming at V came to 1 base and at J to 8 bases, leaving 7 bases not matched to a gene. The germline V gene has CDR1 LGHDT and CDR2 YNNKEL (reference sequence). The CDR3 DNA reads TGTGCCAGCAGCCAAGGGACTAGCCGAGGTGATGAGCAGTTCTTC. This codes for CASSQGTSRGDEQFF.

This clonotype was counted ten times or more. One end of the junction is discordant with germline, which a read error may explain. This rearrangement joins TRBV5-1 to TRBJ2-1; 8 bases are a match to TRBD1. The germline V gene has CDR1 SGHRS and CDR2 YFSETQ. The CDR3 loop spans 15 amino acids. The CDR3, as DNA: TGTGCCAGCAGCGCTGGACAGGGCTCCTACAATGAGCAGTTCTTC. Translated: CASSAGQGSYNEQFF.

This clonotype was counted ten times or more. This rearrangement joins TRBV20-1 to TRBJ1-5; TRBD1 matches 8 bases. J was trimmed by 3 bases and V by 6 bases; bases with no gene match: 4. The germline CDR1 and CDR2 sequences are DFQATT and SNEGSKA (reference sequence). The CDR3 length is 13 residues. The DNA for the CDR3 is TGCAGTGCCGCGGGACAGGACAATCAGCCCCAGCATTTT. Translation: CSAAGQDNQPQHF.

Ten or more counts support this clonotype. This sequence joins TRBV29-1 and TRBJ2-7, with D perhaps TRBD1 or TRBD2 (5 bases each). The V end lost 7 bases, the J end lost 2 bases, and 12 bases lay between the germline ends. The length of the CDR3 is 12 residues. CDR1 is SQVTM, CDR2 ANQGSEA, per germline. This chain's CDR3 is CSARDGTYEQYF. CDR3 bases: TGCAGCGCACGGGACGGAACCTACGAGCAGTACTTC.

This clonotype was counted many times. This chain uses TRBV4-3 with TRBJ1-1; 7 bases map to TRBD1. CDR1 is LGHNA, CDR2 YSLEER, per germline. The CDR3 is made up of 19 amino acids. Trimming cost V 0 bases and J 3 bases; bases outside gene matches: 16. The CDR3 coding sequence is TGCGCCAGCAGCCAAGATTTGGGGATAGGAGGGGGCATGGACACTGAAGCTTTCTTT. It specifies CASSQDLGIGGGMDTEAFF.

This clonotype was counted at least ten times. A read error is possible here, since a much larger clone lies one base away. This CDR3 is missing its conserved last phenylalanine or tryptophan, likely due to a read error. V usage is TRBV27 and J usage is TRBJ2-1; 7 bases match TRBD2. Looked up from germline, CDR1 is MNHEY and CDR2 is SMNVEV (reference sequence). The CDR3 sequence is 14 residues long. V shed 6 bases and J 10 bases; nucleotides not matched to a gene: 12. In nucleotides, the CDR3 is TGTGCCAGCAGCCCAAGTTTGACGGGACTAGAGCAGTTCTCC. It encodes CASSPSLTGLEQFS.

The chain is built from TRBV6-6 and TRBJ1-5, with 7 bases aligning to TRBD1. The J segment lost 6 bases and the V segment lost 10 bases, leaving 9 bases of the junction unmatched. Germline CDR1 is MNHNY and CDR2 is SVGAGI (reference sequence). This CDR3 contains 13 residues. CDR3 in amino acids: CATTDRAGQPQHF. The CDR3, as DNA: TGTGCCACCACAGACAGGGCCGGTCAGCCCCAGCATTTT.

In this sample, this clonotype turned up many times. This chain connects TRBV18 to TRBJ2-1, with a possible D match to TRBD2 (6 bases). CDR1 KGHSH and CDR2 LQKENI come from the germline V gene. The CDR3 has 13 residues. Trimming removed 6 bases at V and 6 bases at J, with 12 bases between. CDR3 bases: TGTGCCAGCTCCGGGACTGGACGCAATGAGCAGTTCTTC. Translated, it gives CASSGTGRNEQFF.

In this sample, this clonotype turned up many times. The chain uses TRBV20-1 and TRBJ1-2; D ambiguous. V was pared by 4 bases and J by 13 bases, with 16 bases between. The CDR3 is made up of 11 amino acids. Germline assignment: CDR1 DFQATT and CDR2 SNEGSKA (reference sequence). CDR3 loop: CSAKGTISSTF. The CDR3 DNA follows: TGCAGTGCTAAGGGCACCATCTCTAGCACCTTC.

This clonotype has a count of ten or more. The rearrangement joins TRBV19 to TRBJ2-2; 7 nucleotides agree with TRBD1. V was clipped by 4 bases and J by 5 bases; unmatched bases: 7. The CDR3 runs to 15 residues. The germline V gene has CDR1 LNHDA and CDR2 SQIVND (reference sequence). The CDR3 DNA sequence: TGTGCCAGTAGTAATCTATCCAGGGGGACCGGGGAGCTGTTTTTT. Its translation is CASSNLSRGTGELFF.

This clonotype was counted ten times or more. The chain couples TRBV19 to TRBJ2-2; either TRBD1 or TRBD2 may supply D (5 bases each). This CDR3 spans 17 amino acids. Germline CDR1 LNHDA, CDR2 SQIVND (reference sequence). Between the trimmed V and J ends, which lost 7 bases and 0 bases, there was a span of 18 bases. This chain's CDR3 is CASIGSRGRSNTGELFF. The CDR3 DNA reads as TGTGCCAGTATAGGCTCCCGGGGACGGTCGAACACCGGGGAGCTGTTTTTT.

To note about this clonotype: A much larger clone lies a single base off, so this may be a read error. The rearrangement joins TRBV10-1 to TRBJ2-2; D remains ambiguous. The CDR3 spans 15 residues. Trimming took 3 bases from V and 8 from J, leaving 16 bases between them. Per germline, CDR1 WNHNN and CDR2 SYGVQD (reference sequence). The CDR3 DNA sequence: TGCGCCAGCAGTGATGGACGTTTCGGACCTGGGGAGCTGTTTTTT. It is translated as CASSDGRFGPGELFF.

This clonotype has a handful of counts. A much larger clone sits a single nucleotide away, making a read error possible. No conserved phenylalanine or tryptophan ends this CDR3, so it is likely a read error. The CDR3 nucleotides read TGTGCCAGCAGCCCGGCCCGAGGGGCTCGCGAGCTGTTTTAT. It translates to CASSPARGARELFY. This chain joins TRBV7-9 and TRBJ2-2, with D perhaps matching TRBD1 or TRBD2 (5 bases each). The CDR3 is 14 amino acids. The germline V gene has CDR1 SEHNR and CDR2 FQNEAQ (reference sequence). Trimming took off 5 bases at V and 11 bases at J, with 18 bases between the two ends.